This entry lists 2 T cell receptor beta chains sequenced from one sample in a study of control samples from healthy donors and cancer patients. Measured with immunoSEQ multiplex PCR; TCRdb has only the in-frame clones, and not every one. The sample lists approximately 26,000 clones, roughly 93% occurring once. The material sequenced was PBMCs. Receptors originate from a man in his fifties with lung cancer.

This sequence joins TRBV6-6 and TRBJ1-2, with TRBD1 matching 10 bases. The CDR3 extends over 15 amino acids. Germline loops: CDR1 MNHNY, CDR2 SVGAGI (reference sequence). The junction had 4 bases not matched to a gene; V was cut back by 4 bases and J by 2 bases. The CDR3 nucleotides are TGTGCCAGCAGTTCCCCGGGACAGGGGAACTATGGCTACACCTTC. Protein product: CASSSPGQGNYGYTF.

J is TRBJ2-7 and V is TRBV19; D is ambiguous. V lost 4 bases to trimming and J lost 0 bases, with 10 bases between them. The CDR3 is 14 amino acids. Germline CDR1 LNHDA, CDR2 SQIVND (reference sequence). CDR3 protein: CASSTAFPSYEQYF. The DNA of the CDR3 is TGTGCCAGTAGTACAGCCTTCCCCTCCTACGAGCAGTACTTC.